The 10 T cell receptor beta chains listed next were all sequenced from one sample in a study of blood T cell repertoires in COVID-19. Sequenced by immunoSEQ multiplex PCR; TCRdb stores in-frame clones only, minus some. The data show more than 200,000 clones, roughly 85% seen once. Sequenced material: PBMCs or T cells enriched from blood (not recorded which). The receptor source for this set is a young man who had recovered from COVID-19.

Written as DNA, the CDR3 is TGTGCCAGTAGTATAGCAGGGTCTAATCAGCCCCAGCATTTT. It translates to CASSIAGSNQPQHF. The chain has TRBV19 and TRBJ1-5; TRBD1 is a possible D gene (5 bases). The CDR3 is made up of 14 amino acids. CDR1 and CDR2 (germline): LNHDA, SQIVND (reference sequence). V was pared by 1 base and J by 4 bases, with 8 bases between. Filled out from reference TRBV19 and TRBJ1-5, the complete variable domain reads DGGITQSPKYLFRKEGQNVTLSCEQNLNHDAMYWYRQDPGQGLRLIYYSQIVNDFQKGDIAEGYSVSREKKESFPLTVTSAQKNPTAFYLCASSIAGSNQPQHFGDGTRLSIL.

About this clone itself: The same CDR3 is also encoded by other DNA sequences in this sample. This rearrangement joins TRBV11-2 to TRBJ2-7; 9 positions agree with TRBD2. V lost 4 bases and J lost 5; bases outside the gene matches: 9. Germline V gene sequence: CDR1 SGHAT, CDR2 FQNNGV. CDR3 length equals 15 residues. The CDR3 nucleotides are TGTGCCAGCAGCTCCCTGGGACTAGCAGGACACGAGCAGTACTTC. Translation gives CASSSLGLAGHEQYF.

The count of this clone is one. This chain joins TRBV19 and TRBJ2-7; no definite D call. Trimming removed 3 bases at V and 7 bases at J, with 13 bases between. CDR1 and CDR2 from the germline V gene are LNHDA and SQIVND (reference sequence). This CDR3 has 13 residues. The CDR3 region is CASSIIPGEEQYF. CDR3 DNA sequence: TGTGCCAGTAGTATTATCCCCGGTGAAGAGCAGTACTTC.

This CDR3 reads CATGSLKYQPQHF. Here the CDR3 DNA reads TGTGCCACGGGCAGCCTCAAATATCAGCCCCAGCATTTT. The chain uses TRBV15 and TRBJ1-5; D ambiguous. Looked up from germline, CDR1 is LNHNV and CDR2 is YYDKDF (reference sequence). CDR3 length: 13 amino acids. V was shortened by 9 bases and J by 5 bases, with 14 bases between the two germline ends.

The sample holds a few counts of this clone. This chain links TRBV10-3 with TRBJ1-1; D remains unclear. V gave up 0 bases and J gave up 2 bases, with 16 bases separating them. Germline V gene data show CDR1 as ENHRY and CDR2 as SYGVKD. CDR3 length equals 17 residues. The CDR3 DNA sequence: TGTGCCATCAGTGAGTCGATGGCCCAGAAAATTAACACTGAAGCTTTCTTT. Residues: CAISESMAQKINTEAFF.

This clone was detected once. The CDR3 region is CASSTRRGYTF. The CDR3 coding sequence is TGTGCCAGCAGTACTAGAAGGGGCTACACCTTC. The genes are TRBV28 and TRBJ1-2; D gene unclear. There are 11 residues in the CDR3. CDR1 is MDHEN, CDR2 SYDVKM, per germline. The V end was cut by 5 bases, the J end by 8 bases, with 9 bases between.

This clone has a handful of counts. The CDR3 here is CASPLTNPRSSGNTIYF. Written as DNA, the CDR3 is TGTGCCAGCCCCCTTACTAACCCAAGGAGCTCTGGAAACACCATATATTTT. This chain connects TRBV6-4 to TRBJ1-3; D gene ambiguous. CDR3 length equals 17 residues. Trimming took off 8 bases at V and 0 bases at J, with 20 bases between the two ends. Looked up from germline, CDR1 is MRHNA and CDR2 is SNTAGT.

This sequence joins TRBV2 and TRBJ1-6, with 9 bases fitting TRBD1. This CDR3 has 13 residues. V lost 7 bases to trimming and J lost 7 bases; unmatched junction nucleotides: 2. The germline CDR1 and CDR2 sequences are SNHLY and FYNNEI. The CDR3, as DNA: TGTGCCAGCACAGGGACAGGGAATTCACCCCTCCACTTT. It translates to CASTGTGNSPLHF. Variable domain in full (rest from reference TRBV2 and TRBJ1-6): EPEVTQTPSHQVTQMGQEVILRCVPISNHLYFYWYRQILGQKVEFLVSFYNNEISEKSEIFDDQFSVERPDGSNFTLKIRSTKLEDSAMYFCASTGTGNSPLHFGNGTRLTVT.

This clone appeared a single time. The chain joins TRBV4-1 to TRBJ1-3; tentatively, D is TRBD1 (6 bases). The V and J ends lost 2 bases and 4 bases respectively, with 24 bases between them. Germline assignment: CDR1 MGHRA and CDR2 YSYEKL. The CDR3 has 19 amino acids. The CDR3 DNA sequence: TGCGCCAGCAGCCAAACTCAGGACAGTTCCGATCCGCGAGGAAACACCATATATTTT. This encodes CASSQTQDSSDPRGNTIYF.

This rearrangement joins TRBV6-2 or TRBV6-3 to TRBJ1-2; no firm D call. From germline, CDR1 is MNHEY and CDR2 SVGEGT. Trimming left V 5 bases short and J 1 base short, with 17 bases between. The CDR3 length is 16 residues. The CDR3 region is CASSDPSAVRNYGYTF. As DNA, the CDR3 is TGTGCCAGCAGTGACCCTTCGGCGGTCCGTAACTATGGCTACACCTTC.